This paragraph covers one T cell receptor (beta chain) sequence. Antigen unknown. This specimen comes from a study of post-analysis software for immune sequencing data. cDNA libraries of TCR beta carried unique molecular identifiers. The yield from roughly 1 to 10 million T cells was 500,000 or so cDNA molecules in total. TCRdb passed the PCR reads through MiXCR, listing each CDR3 protein once. Of a few hundred thousand distinct CDR3 sequences listed, roughly 35% are singletons. The study's findings and limits: Multiple sclerosis was associated with a significant reduction in normalized Chao1 diversity relative to controls. Controls had lower frequencies than patients of about 5 TRBV segments, which included TRBV5-6, TRBV5-1 and TRBV20-1.

The CDR3 has 11 amino acids. V trimming: 6 bases; J trimming: 5 bases; junction bases outside the gene matches: 0. The source material was blood. This TCR was sampled from a girl aged 10 to 17 with multiple sclerosis. The V and J genes are TRBV12-3 or TRBV12-4 and TRBJ2-5; 7 bases are a match to TRBD1. CDR3: CASRDRETQYF. For the CDR3, the DNA is TGTGCCAGCAGGGACAGGGAGACCCAGTACTTC.